The next 25 T cell receptor beta chains were all read from a single sample in a study of blood T cell repertoires in COVID-19. This table comes from immunoSEQ multiplex PCR, and its TCRdb copy is limited to in-frame clones, with some not included. The sample contains about 400,000 clones, 86% of which appear only once. The sequenced material came from peripheral blood. These TCRs come from a woman between 25 and 40 years old with active or convalescent COVID-19.

The chain links TRBV24-1 to TRBJ2-3; no definite D call. The CDR3 is made up of 11 amino acids. Germline V lookup: CDR1 KGHDR, CDR2 SFDVKD. V was clipped by 9 bases and J by 6 bases, with 9 bases between them. As DNA, the CDR3 is TGTGCCACCTCGCTCGGGGATACGCAGTATTTT. Translation gives CATSLGDTQYF.

CDR3 DNA sequence: TGTGCCAGCAGCTTGGCCTTTAGGGGGCGTGAGCAGTTCTTC. This encodes CASSLAFRGREQFF. This chain joins TRBV5-8 and TRBJ2-1; 7 bases fit TRBD1. This CDR3 is 14 amino acids long. Germline-derived CDR1 and CDR2 are SGHTS and YDEGEE. V gave up 0 bases and J gave up 9 bases; unmatched junction bases: 6.

This sequence joins TRBV18 and TRBJ2-7, with TRBD1 identical over 9 bases. Per germline, CDR1 KGHSH and CDR2 LQKENI. V dropped 6 bases and J dropped 6; count of bases not matched to a gene: 3. The CDR3 is 12 amino acids. The CDR3 DNA follows: TGTGCCAGCTCCCAGGACAGGGGCGAGCAGTACTTC. It encodes CASSQDRGEQYF.

The chain recombines TRBV5-6 with TRBJ1-1, with D possibly matching TRBD1 (6 bases). The CDR3 length is 14 residues. Trimming pared 5 bases from V and 5 bases from J, leaving 16 bases between. Germline V gene sequence: CDR1 SGHDT, CDR2 YYEEEE. CDR3: CASRKEGGQTEAFF. The CDR3 coding sequence is TGTGCCAGCAGAAAGGAGGGGGGGCAGACTGAAGCTTTCTTT.

In its sample, this clone was seen once. The chain recombines TRBV27 with TRBJ2-1; the match to TRBD1 covers 12 bases. The trim removed 6 bases at V and 8 bases at J, leaving 8 bases unmatched. Germline V gene sequence: CDR1 MNHEY, CDR2 SMNVEV (reference sequence). The CDR3 spans 15 residues. The CDR3, as DNA: TGTGCCAGCAGCTCCGGGACAGGGGGCTTAGATGAGCAGTTCTTC. Protein sequence: CASSSGTGGLDEQFF.

J is TRBJ2-5 and V is TRBV6-5; D is perhaps TRBD2 (6 bases). Trimming removed 8 bases at V and 5 bases at J, with 21 bases between. There are 15 residues in the CDR3. Germline V gene lookup returns CDR1 MNHEY and CDR2 SVGAGI. CDR3 amino acids: CASLPSVTNGETQYF. As DNA, the CDR3 is TGTGCCAGCCTCCCTAGCGTCACCAATGGGGAGACCCAGTACTTC.

This chain links TRBV5-1 with TRBJ1-1, with D possibly being TRBD1 (5 bases). CDR3 size: 16 residues. Germline values: CDR1 SGHRS, CDR2 YFSETQ. Trimming shortened V by 3 bases and J by 1 base, and 16 bases separated the two germline ends. The CDR3 DNA sequence: TGCGCCAGCAGCTCAAAAGGGGCTCGACAGAACACTGAAGCTTTCTTT. Translating it yields CASSSKGARQNTEAFF. Full variable domain (remainder filled in from reference TRBV5-1 and TRBJ1-1): KAGVTQTPRYLIKTRGQQVTLSCSPISGHRSVSWYQQTPGQGLQFLFEYFSETQRNKGNFPGRFSGRQFSNSRSEMNVSTLELGDSALYLCASSSKGARQNTEAFFGQGTRLTVV.

The rearrangement joins TRBV28 to TRBJ1-3; D not resolved. The CDR3 covers 14 residues. In germline, CDR1 is MDHEN, CDR2 SYDVKM. The V gene lost 2 bases and the J gene lost 0 bases, with 5 bases spanning the gap. The CDR3 sequence: CASSLPGSGNTIYF. The CDR3 DNA sequence: TGTGCCAGCAGTTTACCGGGCTCTGGAAACACCATATATTTT.

A single count supports this clone. V and J are TRBV19 and TRBJ1-6; D not certain. Germline V gene lookup returns CDR1 LNHDA and CDR2 SQIVND (reference sequence). The CDR3 length is 13 residues. V was shortened by 3 bases and J by 11 bases, with 11 bases between the two germline ends. DNA for the CDR3: TGTGCCAGTAGTATGCGGTCCACAACACCCCTCCACTTT. It encodes CASSMRSTTPLHF.

The gene calls are TRBV18 and TRBJ1-6; TRBD1 aligns across 9 bases. V shed 5 bases, J shed 7 bases, and the junction held 6 bases outside the gene matches. CDR1 is KGHSH, CDR2 LQKENI, per germline. CDR3 size: 15 residues. The CDR3 here is CASSASGTGNSPLHF. In nucleotides, the CDR3 is TGTGCCAGCTCAGCCTCCGGGACAGGGAATTCACCCCTCCACTTT.

The chain couples TRBV4-1 to TRBJ1-1; D may be TRBD1 (5 bases). The CDR3 length is 16 residues. Germline-derived CDR1 and CDR2 are MGHRA and YSYEKL. The ends were cut back, 3 bases at V and 1 base at J, with 15 bases in the middle. CDR3 in DNA: TGCGCCAGCAGCCACCCCGTAGGGGTCCAGAACACTGAAGCTTTCTTT. Its translation: CASSHPVGVQNTEAFF.

The gene calls are TRBV7-9 and TRBJ1-6; D is perhaps TRBD1 (6 bases). This CDR3 is built from 15 residues. Germline lookup yields CDR1 SEHNR and CDR2 FQNEAQ (reference sequence). V was trimmed by 0 bases and J by 8 bases, leaving 11 bases between them. The CDR3 loop is CASSLAQQGHSPLHF. The DNA of the CDR3 is TGTGCCAGCAGCTTAGCGCAACAGGGACATTCACCCCTCCACTTT.

This chain connects TRBV29-1 to TRBJ2-7; the match to TRBD1 covers 8 bases. The CDR3 consists of 12 residues. V lost 7 bases, J lost 6 bases, and 8 bases stayed unmatched. Germline V CDR1 and CDR2: SQVTM, ANQGSEA. The CDR3 DNA follows: TGCAGCGGAAGGACAGGGCCTGGCGAGCAGTACTTC. Translation: CSGRTGPGEQYF.

The genes are TRBV5-1 and TRBJ2-2; D is possibly TRBD2 (5 bases). CDR1 is SGHRS and CDR2 is YFSETQ in the germline V gene. Trimming shortened V by 4 bases and J by 4 bases, and 11 bases separated the two germline ends. This CDR3 contains 14 residues. The CDR3 DNA reads TGCGCCAGCAGCCTACGGACTGGCACCGGGGAGCTGTTTTTT. This sequence encodes CASSLRTGTGELFF. The whole variable domain, filled in from reference TRBV5-1 and TRBJ2-2, reads KAGVTQTPRYLIKTRGQQVTLSCSPISGHRSVSWYQQTPGQGLQFLFEYFSETQRNKGNFPGRFSGRQFSNSRSEMNVSTLELGDSALYLCASSLRTGTGELFFGEGSRLTVL.

The V call is TRBV4-1, the J call TRBJ1-4, with 8 bases that match TRBD1. Germline V CDR1 and CDR2: MGHRA, YSYEKL. The CDR3 runs to 15 residues. V lost 1 base, J lost 7 bases, and 5 bases stayed unmatched. CDR3 sequence: CASSQVQGAGEKLFF. CDR3 DNA: TGCGCCAGCAGCCAAGTCCAGGGGGCAGGTGAAAAACTGTTTTTT.

The chain recombines TRBV7-2 with TRBJ1-1; no definite D call. Germline lookup yields CDR1 SGHTA and CDR2 FQGNSA. The CDR3 extends over 13 amino acids. Trimming removed 3 bases from V and 5 bases from J, with 10 bases in between. CDR3 in amino acids: CASSFGVRTEAFF. The CDR3 bases are TGTGCCAGCAGCTTCGGGGTTCGGACTGAAGCTTTCTTT.

Details on this clone: One junction end does not reproduce the germline sequence, and a read error may be involved. This sequence joins TRBV5-4 and TRBJ2-5, with TRBD2 matching 16 bases. Germline lookup yields CDR1 SGHNT and CDR2 YYREEE (reference sequence). This CDR3 contains 16 residues. The CDR3 nucleotides are TGTGCCAGCAGATTGGGGACTAGCGGGGGGGCCGCGACCCAGTACTTC. It codes for CASRLGTSGGAATQYF.

The gene calls are TRBV7-8 and TRBJ1-3; D unclear. Germline V CDR1 and CDR2: SGHVS, FQNEAQ. V was trimmed by 1 base and J by 4 bases, leaving 8 bases between them. CDR3 length: 14 residues. The CDR3 loop reads CASSLGGEGNTIYF. The CDR3 bases are TGTGCCAGCAGCTTAGGGGGAGAAGGAAACACCATATATTTT. The full variable domain, its missing parts supplied by reference TRBV7-8 and TRBJ1-3, is GAGVSQSPRYKVAKRGQDVALRCDPISGHVSLFWYQQALGQGPEFLTYFQNEAQLDKSGLPSDRFFAERPEGSVSTLKIQRTQQEDSAVYLCASSLGGEGNTIYFGEGSWLTVV.

The rearrangement joins TRBV6-5 to TRBJ1-1; D remains ambiguous. Deletions cut 5 bases from V and 0 bases from J, with 10 bases between. Per germline, CDR1 MNHEY and CDR2 SVGAGI. The CDR3 consists of 14 residues. CDR3 coding DNA: TGTGCCAGCAGTCTCTCCTACCTGAACACTGAAGCTTTCTTT. As protein: CASSLSYLNTEAFF.

This clone was observed a handful of times. The J gene is TRBJ2-3, the V gene TRBV4-1, with 10 bases identical to TRBD2. V was clipped by 1 base and J by 6 bases; unmatched bases: 7. This CDR3 spans 16 amino acids. Germline values: CDR1 MGHRA, CDR2 YSYEKL. The CDR3 region has the DNA TGCGCCAGCAGCCAAGTAGGAGCGGGGGGGCGGGATACGCAGTATTTT. Translating it yields CASSQVGAGGRDTQYF.

A single count supports this clone. The chain combines TRBV9 with TRBJ1-5; 9 bases are a match to TRBD1. Trimming at V came to 3 bases and at J to 5 bases, leaving 9 bases not matched to a gene. In germline, CDR1 is SGDLS, CDR2 YYNGEE. The length of the CDR3 is 16 residues. The CDR3 coding sequence is TGTGCCAGCAGCGCGCATCCGGGACAGGGAGATCAGCCCCAGCATTTT. Translation gives CASSAHPGQGDQPQHF.

The chain combines TRBV10-3 with TRBJ1-6, with TRBD1 matching over 8 bases. Trimming removed 8 bases from V and 7 bases from J; junction bases left unmatched: 10. CDR1 is ENHRY, CDR2 SYGVKD, per germline. The CDR3 is 15 amino acids. CDR3 loop: CAIADTGQVNSPLHF. The CDR3 region has the DNA TGTGCCATCGCAGACACGGGACAGGTCAATTCACCCCTCCACTTT.

This clone was seen a single time. This rearrangement joins TRBV13 to TRBJ2-1; 7 nucleotides agree with TRBD2. The CDR3 totals 12 residues. V shed 4 bases and J 13 bases; nucleotides not matched to a gene: 7. Per germline, CDR1 PRHDT and CDR2 FYEKMQ (reference sequence). CDR3 in amino acids: CASSSRLAGQFF. CDR3 in DNA: TGTGCCAGCAGCTCCCGACTAGCTGGTCAGTTCTTC.

The chain has TRBV4-1 and TRBJ2-5, with D perhaps TRBD1 (5 bases). Per the germline V gene, CDR1 is MGHRA and CDR2 is YSYEKL. V shed 4 bases and J shed 1 base, with 19 bases lying between them. The CDR3 consists of 17 residues. The CDR3 region is CASSPPGAAASQETQYF. The CDR3 coding sequence is TGCGCCAGCAGCCCTCCTGGGGCGGCGGCCTCCCAAGAGACCCAGTACTTC.

In DNA form, the CDR3 reads TGCGCCAGCAGCTTGACTCTAAGCGAGGGGACAGCGCAAGAGACCCAGTACTTC. Translated, it gives CASSLTLSEGTAQETQYF. The chain links TRBV5-1 to TRBJ2-5; 7 bases map to TRBD1. The CDR3 totals 18 residues. Germline CDR1 is SGHRS and CDR2 is YFSETQ. Unmatched junction bases numbered 14, after V lost 1 base and J lost 2 bases.